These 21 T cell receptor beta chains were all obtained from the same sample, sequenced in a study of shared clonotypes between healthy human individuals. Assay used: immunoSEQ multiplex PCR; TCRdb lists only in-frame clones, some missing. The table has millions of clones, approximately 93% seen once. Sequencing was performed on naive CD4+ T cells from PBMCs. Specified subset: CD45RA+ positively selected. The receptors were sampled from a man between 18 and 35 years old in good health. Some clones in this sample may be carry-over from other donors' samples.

Here the CDR3 reads CASSTGQDVPDTQYF. The CDR3 DNA follows: TGTGCCAGCAGCACGGGACAGGATGTCCCAGATACGCAGTATTTT. The V gene is TRBV5-6, the J gene TRBJ2-3; 8 bases are a match to TRBD1. CDR3 size: 15 residues. Trimming cost V 4 bases and J 4 bases; bases outside gene matches: 8. Looked up from germline, CDR1 is SGHDT and CDR2 is YYEEEE.

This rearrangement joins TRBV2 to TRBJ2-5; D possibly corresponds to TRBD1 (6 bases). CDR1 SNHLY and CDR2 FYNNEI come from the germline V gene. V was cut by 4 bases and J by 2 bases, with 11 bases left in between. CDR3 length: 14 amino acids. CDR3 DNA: TGTGCCAGCAGTGGGGGGACAACACAAGAGACCCAGTACTTC. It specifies CASSGGTTQETQYF.

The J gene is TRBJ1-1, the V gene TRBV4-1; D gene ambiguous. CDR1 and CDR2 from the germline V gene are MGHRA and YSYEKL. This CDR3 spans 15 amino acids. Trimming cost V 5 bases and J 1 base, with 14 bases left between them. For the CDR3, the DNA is TGCGCCAGCAGCTCCCGCCCCAGGAAGAACACTGAAGCTTTCTTT. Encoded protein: CASSSRPRKNTEAFF.

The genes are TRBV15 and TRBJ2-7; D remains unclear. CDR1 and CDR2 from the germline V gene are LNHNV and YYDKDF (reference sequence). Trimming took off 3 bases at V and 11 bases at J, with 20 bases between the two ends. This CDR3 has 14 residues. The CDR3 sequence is CATSSVIVVQPKYF. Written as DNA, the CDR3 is TGTGCCACCAGCAGCGTGATAGTGGTGCAGCCGAAGTACTTC.

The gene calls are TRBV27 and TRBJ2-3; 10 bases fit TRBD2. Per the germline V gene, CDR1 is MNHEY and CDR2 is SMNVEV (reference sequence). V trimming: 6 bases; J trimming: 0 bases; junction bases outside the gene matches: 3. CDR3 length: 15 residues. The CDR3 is CASSRLAGSTDTQYF. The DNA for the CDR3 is TGTGCCAGCAGCCGACTAGCGGGCAGCACAGATACGCAGTATTTT.

The DNA for the CDR3 is TGTGCCAGTAGCCAGGGTTGGACCCAGTACTTC. Protein: CASSQGWTQYF. The rearrangement uses TRBV19 and TRBJ2-5, with a tentative D call TRBD1 (5 bases). This CDR3 is built from 11 residues. V was clipped by 6 bases and J by 7 bases, with 9 bases between them. Germline values: CDR1 LNHDA, CDR2 SQIVND (reference sequence).

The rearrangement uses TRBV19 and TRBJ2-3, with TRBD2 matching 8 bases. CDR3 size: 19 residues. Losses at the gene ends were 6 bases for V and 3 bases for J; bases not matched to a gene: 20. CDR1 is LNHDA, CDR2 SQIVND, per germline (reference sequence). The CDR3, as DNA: TGTGCCAGTAGGCCACGGCCGGGACTAGTGGGGGGTAGGACAGATACGCAGTATTTT. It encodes CASRPRPGLVGGRTDTQYF.

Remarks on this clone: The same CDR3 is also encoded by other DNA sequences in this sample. This CDR3 is CASSLVTGTGELFF. CDR3 DNA sequence: TGTGCCAGCAGCTTGGTAACCGGCACCGGGGAGCTGTTTTTT. This sequence joins TRBV7-7 and TRBJ2-2; D gene ambiguous. Germline CDR1 is SSHAT and CDR2 is FNYEAQ (reference sequence). V was clipped by 3 bases and J by 4 bases, with 9 bases between them. The CDR3 contains 14 residues.

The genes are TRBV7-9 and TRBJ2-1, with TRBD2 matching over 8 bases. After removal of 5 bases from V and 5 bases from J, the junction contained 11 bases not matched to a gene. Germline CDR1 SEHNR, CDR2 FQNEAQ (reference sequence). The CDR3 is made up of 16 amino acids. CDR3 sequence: CASSQGASGLNNEQFF. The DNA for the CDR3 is TGTGCCAGCAGCCAGGGAGCTAGCGGGCTTAACAATGAGCAGTTCTTC.

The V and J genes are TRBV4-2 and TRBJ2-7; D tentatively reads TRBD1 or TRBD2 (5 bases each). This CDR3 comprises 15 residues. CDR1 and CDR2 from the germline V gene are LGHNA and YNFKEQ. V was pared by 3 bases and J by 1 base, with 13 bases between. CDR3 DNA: TGTGCCAGCAGCCAGACAGAGGGGTCTTCCTACGAGCAGTACTTC. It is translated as CASSQTEGSSYEQYF.

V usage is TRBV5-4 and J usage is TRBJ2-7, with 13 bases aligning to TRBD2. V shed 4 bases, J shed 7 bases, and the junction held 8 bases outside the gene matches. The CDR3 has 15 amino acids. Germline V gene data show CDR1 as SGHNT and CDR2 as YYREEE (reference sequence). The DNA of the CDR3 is TGTGCCAGCAGCATTGGACTAGCGGGAGTTTTAGAGCAGTACTTC. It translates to CASSIGLAGVLEQYF.

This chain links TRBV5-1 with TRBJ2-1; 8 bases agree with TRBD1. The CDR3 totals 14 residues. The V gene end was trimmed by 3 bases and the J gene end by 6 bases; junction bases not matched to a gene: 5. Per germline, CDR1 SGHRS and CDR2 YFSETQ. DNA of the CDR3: TGCGCCAGCAGCTCAGACAGGGGAGGCAATGAGCAGTTCTTC. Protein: CASSSDRGGNEQFF. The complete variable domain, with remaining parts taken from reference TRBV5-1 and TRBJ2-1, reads KAGVTQTPRYLIKTRGQQVTLSCSPISGHRSVSWYQQTPGQGLQFLFEYFSETQRNKGNFPGRFSGRQFSNSRSEMNVSTLELGDSALYLCASSSDRGGNEQFFGPGTRLTVL.

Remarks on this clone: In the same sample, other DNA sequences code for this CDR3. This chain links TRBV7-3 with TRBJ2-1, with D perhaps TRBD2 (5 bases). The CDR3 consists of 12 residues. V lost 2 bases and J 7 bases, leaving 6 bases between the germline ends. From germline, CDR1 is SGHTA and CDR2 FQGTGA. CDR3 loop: CASSLEGNEQFF. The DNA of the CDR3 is TGTGCCAGCAGCTTAGAGGGAAATGAGCAGTTCTTC.

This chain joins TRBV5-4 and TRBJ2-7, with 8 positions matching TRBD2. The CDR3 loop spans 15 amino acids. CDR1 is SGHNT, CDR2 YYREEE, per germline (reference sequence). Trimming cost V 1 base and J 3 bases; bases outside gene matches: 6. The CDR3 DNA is TGTGCCAGCAGCTTGTTCGCGGGAGGAAACTACGAGCAGTACTTC. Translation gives CASSLFAGGNYEQYF.

Written as DNA, the CDR3 is TGTGCCAGCAGAGCTACAGGGGTTACTGAAGCTTTCTTT. Its protein product is CASRATGVTEAFF. The chain links TRBV2 to TRBJ1-1; the match to TRBD1 covers 7 bases. The germline V gene has CDR1 SNHLY and CDR2 FYNNEI. J lost 5 bases, V lost 6 bases, and 6 bases had no gene match. The CDR3 is 13 residues long.

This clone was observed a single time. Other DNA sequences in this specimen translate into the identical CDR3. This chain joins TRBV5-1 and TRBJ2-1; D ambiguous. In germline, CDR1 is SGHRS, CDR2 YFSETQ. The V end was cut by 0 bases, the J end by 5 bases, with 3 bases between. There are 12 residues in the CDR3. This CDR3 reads CASSLANNEQFF. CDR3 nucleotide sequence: TGCGCCAGCAGCTTGGCTAACAATGAGCAGTTCTTC.

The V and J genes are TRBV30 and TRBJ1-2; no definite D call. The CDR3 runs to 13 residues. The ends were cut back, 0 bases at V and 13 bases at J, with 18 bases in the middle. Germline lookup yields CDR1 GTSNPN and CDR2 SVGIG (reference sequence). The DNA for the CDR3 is TGTGCCTGGAGTGTAACAACCGCTTTAAGATCCACCTTC. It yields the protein CAWSVTTALRSTF.

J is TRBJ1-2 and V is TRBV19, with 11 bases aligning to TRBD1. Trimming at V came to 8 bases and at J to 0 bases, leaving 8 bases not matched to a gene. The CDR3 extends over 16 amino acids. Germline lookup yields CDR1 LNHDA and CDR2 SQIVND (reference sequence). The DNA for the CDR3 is TGTGCCAGTGATGGGACAGGGGGATTAGCTAACTATGGCTACACCTTC. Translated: CASDGTGGLANYGYTF.

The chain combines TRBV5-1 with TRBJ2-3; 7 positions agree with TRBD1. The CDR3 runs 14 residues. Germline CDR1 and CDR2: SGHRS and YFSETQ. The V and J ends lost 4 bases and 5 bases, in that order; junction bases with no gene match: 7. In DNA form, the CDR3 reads TGCGCCAGCAGCCTCGACAGGGTCAAAGATACGCAGTATTTT. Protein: CASSLDRVKDTQYF.

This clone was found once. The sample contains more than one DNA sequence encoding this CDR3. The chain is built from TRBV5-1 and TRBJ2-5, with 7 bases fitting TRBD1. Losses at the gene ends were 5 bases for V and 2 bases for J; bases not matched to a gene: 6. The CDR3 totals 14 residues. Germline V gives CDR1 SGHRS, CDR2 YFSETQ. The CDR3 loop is CASSYDREQETQYF. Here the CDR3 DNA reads TGCGCCAGCAGTTATGACAGGGAACAAGAGACCCAGTACTTC.

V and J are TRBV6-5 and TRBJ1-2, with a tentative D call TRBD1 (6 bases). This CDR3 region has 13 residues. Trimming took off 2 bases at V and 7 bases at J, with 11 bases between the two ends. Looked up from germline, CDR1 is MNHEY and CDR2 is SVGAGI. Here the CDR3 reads CASSYRGGSGYTF. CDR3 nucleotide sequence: TGTGCCAGCAGTTACAGAGGGGGGAGTGGCTACACCTTC.